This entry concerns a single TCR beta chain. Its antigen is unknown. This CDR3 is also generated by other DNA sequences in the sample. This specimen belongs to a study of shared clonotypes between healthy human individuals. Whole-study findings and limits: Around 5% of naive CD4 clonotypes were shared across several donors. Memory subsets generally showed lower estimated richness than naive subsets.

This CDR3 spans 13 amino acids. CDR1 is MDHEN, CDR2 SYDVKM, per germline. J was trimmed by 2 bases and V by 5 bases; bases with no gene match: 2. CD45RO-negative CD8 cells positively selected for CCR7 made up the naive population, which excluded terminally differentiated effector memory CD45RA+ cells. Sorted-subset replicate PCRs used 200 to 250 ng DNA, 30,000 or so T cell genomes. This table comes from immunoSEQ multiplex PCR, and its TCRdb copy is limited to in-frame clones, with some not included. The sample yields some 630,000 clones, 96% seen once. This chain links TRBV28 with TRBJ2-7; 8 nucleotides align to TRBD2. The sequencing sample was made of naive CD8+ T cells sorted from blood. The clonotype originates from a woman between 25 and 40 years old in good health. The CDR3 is CASSLGRAYEQYF. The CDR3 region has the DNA TGTGCCAGCAGTCTCGGGAGGGCCTACGAGCAGTACTTC.